A single sample is the source of the 10 T cell receptor beta chains below, sequenced in a study of blood T cell repertoires in COVID-19. Measured with immunoSEQ multiplex PCR; TCRdb has only the in-frame clones, and not every one. Of around 360,000 clones listed, more than 75% are singletons. Material: peripheral blood. These receptors all stem from a woman in her 30s with COVID-19, enrolled during active disease.

The CDR3: CASSQGTSGIKQFF. DNA for the CDR3: TGTGCCAGCAGCCAGGGGACTAGCGGGATCAAGCAGTTCTTC. The rearrangement links TRBV4-2 to TRBJ2-1, with 13 bases lining up with TRBD2. The germline V gene encodes CDR1 LGHNA and CDR2 YNFKEQ. Trimming took 3 bases from V and 11 from J; bases not matched to a gene: 4. The CDR3 consists of 14 residues.

The chain recombines TRBV29-1 with TRBJ2-2; 12 nucleotides match TRBD2. The CDR3 contains 15 residues. CDR1 is SQVTM and CDR2 is ANQGSEA in the germline V gene. Trimming took 5 bases from V and 4 from J; bases not matched to a gene: 5. The CDR3 is CSVRTSGDGTGELFF. DNA for the CDR3: TGCAGCGTTAGGACTAGCGGGGACGGCACCGGGGAGCTGTTTTTT.

The chain is built from TRBV29-1 and TRBJ1-2; D unclear. V was shortened by 1 base and J by 1 base, with 19 bases between the two germline ends. Germline assignment: CDR1 SQVTM and CDR2 ANQGSEA. This CDR3 is 17 amino acids long. The CDR3 reads CSVEVSHGPTFNYGYTF. CDR3 coding DNA: TGCAGCGTTGAAGTCTCGCATGGGCCCACCTTTAACTATGGCTACACCTTC.

The rearrangement links TRBV27 to TRBJ2-5, with D possibly matching TRBD2 (5 bases). Trimming left V 5 bases short and J 1 base short, with 11 bases between. Germline V gives CDR1 MNHEY, CDR2 SMNVEV (reference sequence). The CDR3 contains 14 residues. This chain's CDR3 is CASSGRATQETQYF. The CDR3, as DNA: TGTGCCAGCAGTGGGCGGGCGACCCAAGAGACCCAGTACTTC.

The rearrangement joins TRBV9 to TRBJ2-3, with 9 bases fitting TRBD2. The germline CDR1 and CDR2 sequences are SGDLS and YYNGEE. J was trimmed by 1 base and V by 4 bases; bases with no gene match: 16. CDR3 length: 19 amino acids. CDR3 region: CASSLSQGISGGRTDTQYF. For the CDR3, the DNA is TGTGCCAGCAGCCTCTCCCAGGGGATTAGCGGGGGACGCACAGATACGCAGTATTTT.

The rearrangement joins TRBV5-1 to TRBJ2-7; tentative D call: TRBD1 (5 bases). CDR3 length: 15 amino acids. V dropped 1 base and J dropped 0 bases, with 11 bases sitting between them. Germline values: CDR1 SGHRS, CDR2 YFSETQ. DNA for the CDR3: TGCGCCAGCAGCTTGACAGGATCCAGCTCCTACGAGCAGTACTTC. Translated: CASSLTGSSSYEQYF.

V and J are TRBV30 and TRBJ2-1; D possibly corresponds to TRBD1 (6 bases). The CDR3 has 15 amino acids. Trimming took 0 bases from V and 5 from J, leaving 14 bases between them. Germline V CDR1 and CDR2: GTSNPN, SVGIG (reference sequence). CDR3 protein: CAWSVRGGFNNEQFF. CDR3 DNA sequence: TGTGCCTGGAGTGTCAGGGGCGGTTTTAACAATGAGCAGTTCTTC.

The chain recombines TRBV27 with TRBJ1-2; D is unresolved. This CDR3 contains 11 residues. Germline CDR1 and CDR2: MNHEY and SMNVEV (reference sequence). V was pared by 8 bases and J by 8 bases, with 12 bases between. The CDR3 loop is CASHQVGGYTF. The CDR3 nucleotides are TGTGCCAGCCATCAGGTGGGCGGCTACACCTTC.

This sequence joins TRBV3-1 (or the pseudogene TRBV3-2) and TRBJ1-6, with 8 bases aligning to TRBD1. V was clipped by 4 bases and J by 12 bases; unmatched bases: 11. CDR3 length: 15 amino acids. Germline V gene sequence: CDR1 LGHDT, CDR2 YNNKEL (reference sequence). The CDR3 sequence is CASSPFLGQGGPLHF. CDR3 nucleotide sequence: TGTGCCAGCAGCCCCTTCCTTGGACAGGGAGGACCCCTCCACTTT.

The chain combines TRBV27 with TRBJ2-4, with 8 bases that match TRBD2. The V and J ends lost 3 bases and 5 bases, in that order; junction bases with no gene match: 6. There are 15 residues in the CDR3. Germline V gene sequence: CDR1 MNHEY, CDR2 SMNVEV (reference sequence). This CDR3 reads CASSLRIGGENIQYF. The CDR3 DNA follows: TGTGCCAGCAGTTTGAGGATCGGGGGGGAAAACATTCAGTACTTC.